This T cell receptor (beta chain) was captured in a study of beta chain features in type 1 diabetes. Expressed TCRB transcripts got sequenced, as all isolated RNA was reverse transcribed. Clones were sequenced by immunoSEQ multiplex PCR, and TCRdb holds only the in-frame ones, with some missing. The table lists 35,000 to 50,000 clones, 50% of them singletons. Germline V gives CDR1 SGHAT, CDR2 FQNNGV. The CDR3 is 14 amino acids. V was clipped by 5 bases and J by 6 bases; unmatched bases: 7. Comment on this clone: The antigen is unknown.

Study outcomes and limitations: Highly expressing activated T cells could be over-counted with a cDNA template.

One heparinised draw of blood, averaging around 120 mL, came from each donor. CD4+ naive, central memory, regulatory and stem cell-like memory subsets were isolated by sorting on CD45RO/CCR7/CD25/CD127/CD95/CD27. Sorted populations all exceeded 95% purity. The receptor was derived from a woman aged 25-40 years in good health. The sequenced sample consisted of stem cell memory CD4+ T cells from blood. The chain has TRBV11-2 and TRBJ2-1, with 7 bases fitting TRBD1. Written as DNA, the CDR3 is TGTGCCAGCAGCCCGGGACAGACCTTCAATGAGCAGTTCTTC. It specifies CASSPGQTFNEQFF.